This T cell receptor beta chain was identified in a study of response to subunit inactivated influenza vaccine. The ends were cut back, 0 bases at V and 0 bases at J, with 7 bases in the middle. Germline V CDR1 and CDR2: SGHKS, YYEKEE (reference sequence). The CDR3 consists of 15 residues. TCRdb analysed the RT-PCR reads with MiXCR anew, one entry per CDR3 protein. The repertoire holds 450,000 to 600,000 distinct CDR3 sequences, approximately 7.7% seen once, with approximately 13% in the top ten. The sample holds many counts of this clonotype. The TCR originated in a man in his fifties or sixties who received an inactivated influenza vaccine. The source material was PBMCs from blood, sampled roughly 24 months after vaccination. V is TRBV5-5 and J is TRBJ1-3; the D is unclear. The CDR3 reads CASSLVRDSGNTIYF. The CDR3 DNA is TGTGCCAGCAGCTTGGTTCGGGACTCTGGAAACACCATATATTTT.